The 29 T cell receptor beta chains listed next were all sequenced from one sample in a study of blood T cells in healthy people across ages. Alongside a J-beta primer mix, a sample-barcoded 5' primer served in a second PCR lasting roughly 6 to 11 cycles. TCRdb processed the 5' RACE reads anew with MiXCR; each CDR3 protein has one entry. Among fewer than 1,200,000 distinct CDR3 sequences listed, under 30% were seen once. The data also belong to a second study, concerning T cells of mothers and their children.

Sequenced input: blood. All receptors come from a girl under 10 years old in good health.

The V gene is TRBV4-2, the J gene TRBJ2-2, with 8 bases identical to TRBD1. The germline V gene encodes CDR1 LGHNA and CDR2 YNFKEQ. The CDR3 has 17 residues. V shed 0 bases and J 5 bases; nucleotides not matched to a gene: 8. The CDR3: CASSQDDQGAWTGELFF. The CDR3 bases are TGTGCCAGCAGCCAAGACGATCAGGGGGCATGGACCGGGGAGCTGTTTTTT.

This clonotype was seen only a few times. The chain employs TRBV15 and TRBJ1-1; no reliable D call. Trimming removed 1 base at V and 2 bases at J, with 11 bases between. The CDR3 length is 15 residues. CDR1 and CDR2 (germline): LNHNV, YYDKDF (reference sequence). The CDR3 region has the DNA TGTGCCACCAGCAGAGTTAAACAGCCAAACACTGAAGCTTTCTTT. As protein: CATSRVKQPNTEAFF.

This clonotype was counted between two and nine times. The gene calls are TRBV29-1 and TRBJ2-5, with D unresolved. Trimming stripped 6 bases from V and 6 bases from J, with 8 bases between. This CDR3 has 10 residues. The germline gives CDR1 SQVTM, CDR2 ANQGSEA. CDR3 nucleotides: TGCAGCGTCCAACAGCAGACCCAGTACTTC. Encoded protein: CSVQQQTQYF.

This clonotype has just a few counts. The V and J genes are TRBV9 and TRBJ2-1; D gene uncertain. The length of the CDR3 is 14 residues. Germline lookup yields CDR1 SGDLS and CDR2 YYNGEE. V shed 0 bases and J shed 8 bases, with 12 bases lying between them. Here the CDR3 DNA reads TGTGCCAGCAGCGTAGAGGTTGTGTCTGATGAGCAGTTCTTC. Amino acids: CASSVEVVSDEQFF.

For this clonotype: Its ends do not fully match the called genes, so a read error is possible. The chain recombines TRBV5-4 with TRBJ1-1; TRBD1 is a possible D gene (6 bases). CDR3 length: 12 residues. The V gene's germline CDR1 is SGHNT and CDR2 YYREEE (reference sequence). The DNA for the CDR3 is TGTGCCAGCAGGGGGACAATCACTGTAGCTTTCTTT. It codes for CASRGTITVAFF.

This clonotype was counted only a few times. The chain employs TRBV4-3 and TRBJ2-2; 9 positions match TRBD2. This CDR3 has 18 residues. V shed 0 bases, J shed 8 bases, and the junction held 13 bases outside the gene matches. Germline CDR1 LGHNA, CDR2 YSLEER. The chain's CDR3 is CASSQDTASGAPSGELFF. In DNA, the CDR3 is TGCGCCAGCAGCCAAGACACCGCTAGCGGGGCCCCATCTGGGGAGCTGTTTTTT.

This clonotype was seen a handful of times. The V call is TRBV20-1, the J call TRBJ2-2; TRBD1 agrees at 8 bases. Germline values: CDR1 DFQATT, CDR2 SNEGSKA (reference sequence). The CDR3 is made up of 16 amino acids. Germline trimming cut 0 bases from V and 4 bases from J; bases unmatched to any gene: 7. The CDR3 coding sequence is TGCAGTGCTAGAGATTTACAGGGGGGACTCACCGGGGAGCTGTTTTTT. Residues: CSARDLQGGLTGELFF.

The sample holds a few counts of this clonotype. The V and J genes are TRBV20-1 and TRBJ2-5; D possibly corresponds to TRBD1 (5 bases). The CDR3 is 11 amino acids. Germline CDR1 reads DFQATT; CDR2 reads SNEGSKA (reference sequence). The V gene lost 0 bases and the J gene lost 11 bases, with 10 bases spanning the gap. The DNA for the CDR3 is TGCAGTGCTAGAGATGACAGAGAGCAGTACTTC. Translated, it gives CSARDDREQYF.

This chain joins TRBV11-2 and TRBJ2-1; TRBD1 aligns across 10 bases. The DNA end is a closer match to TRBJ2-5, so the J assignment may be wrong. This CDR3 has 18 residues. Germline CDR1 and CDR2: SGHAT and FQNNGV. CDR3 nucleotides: TGTGCCAGCAGCTATCATTTCGACGGGACAGGGGTTGGATGGACCCAGTACTTC. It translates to CASSYHFDGTGVGWTQYF.

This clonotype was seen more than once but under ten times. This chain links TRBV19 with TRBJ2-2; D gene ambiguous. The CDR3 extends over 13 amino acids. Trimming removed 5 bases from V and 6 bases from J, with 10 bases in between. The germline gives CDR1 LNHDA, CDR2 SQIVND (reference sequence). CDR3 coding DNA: TGTGCCAGTAGTGGGATGGCATCCGGGGAGCTGTTTTTT. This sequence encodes CASSGMASGELFF.

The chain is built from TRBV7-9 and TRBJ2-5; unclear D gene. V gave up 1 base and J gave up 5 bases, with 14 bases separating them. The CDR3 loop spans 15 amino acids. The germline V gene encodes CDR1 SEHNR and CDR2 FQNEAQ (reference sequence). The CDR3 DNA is TGTGCCAGCAGCTTAGGCAGCTCCCTAGGGGAGACCCAGTACTTC. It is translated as CASSLGSSLGETQYF.

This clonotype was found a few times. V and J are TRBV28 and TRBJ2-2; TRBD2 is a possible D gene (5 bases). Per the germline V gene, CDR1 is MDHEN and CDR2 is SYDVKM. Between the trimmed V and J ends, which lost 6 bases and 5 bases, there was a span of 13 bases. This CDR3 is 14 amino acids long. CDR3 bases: TGTGCCAGCAGACCCCGAGGCGGGACCGGGGAGCTGTTTTTT. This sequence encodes CASRPRGGTGELFF.

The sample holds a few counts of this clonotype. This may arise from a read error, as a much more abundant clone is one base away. CDR3 loop: CAGSFSGYYNEQFF. CDR3 DNA sequence: TGTGCCGGCAGCTTTAGCGGGTACTACAATGAGCAGTTCTTC. The rearrangement uses TRBV7-9 and TRBJ2-5, with 7 bases lining up with TRBD2. Near its end, the DNA agrees better with TRBJ2-1, so the J call may be wrong. CDR3 length: 14 amino acids. The germline CDR1 and CDR2 sequences are SEHNR and FQNEAQ (reference sequence).

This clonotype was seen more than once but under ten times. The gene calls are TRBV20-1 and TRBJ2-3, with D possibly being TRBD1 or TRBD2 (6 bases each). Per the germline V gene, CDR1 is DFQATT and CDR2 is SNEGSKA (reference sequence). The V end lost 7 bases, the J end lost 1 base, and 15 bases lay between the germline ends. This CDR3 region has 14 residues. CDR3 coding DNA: TGCAGTGGGGAGGTAGAGGGGGGCACAGATACGCAGTATTTT. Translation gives CSGEVEGGTDTQYF.

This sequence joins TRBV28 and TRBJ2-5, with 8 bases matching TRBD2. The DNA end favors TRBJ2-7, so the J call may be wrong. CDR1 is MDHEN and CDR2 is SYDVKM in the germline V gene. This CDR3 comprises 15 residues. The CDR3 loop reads CASSLSEIAGHEQYF. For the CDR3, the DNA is TGTGCCAGCAGTTTATCCGAGATAGCGGGACACGAGCAGTACTTC.

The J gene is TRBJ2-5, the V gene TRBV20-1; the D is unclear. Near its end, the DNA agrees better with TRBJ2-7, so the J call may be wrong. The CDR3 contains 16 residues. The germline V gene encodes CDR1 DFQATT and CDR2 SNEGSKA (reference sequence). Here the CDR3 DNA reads TGCAGTGCTAGTAGTCTGGACCATACAGTCTCCTACGAGCAGTACTTC. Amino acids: CSASSLDHTVSYEQYF.

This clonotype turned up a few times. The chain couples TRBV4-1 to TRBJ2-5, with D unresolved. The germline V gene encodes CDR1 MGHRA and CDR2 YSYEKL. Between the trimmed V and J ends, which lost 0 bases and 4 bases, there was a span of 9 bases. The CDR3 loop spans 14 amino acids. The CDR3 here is CASSQDEYGETQYF. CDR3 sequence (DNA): TGCGCCAGCAGCCAAGACGAGTATGGAGAGACCCAGTACTTC.

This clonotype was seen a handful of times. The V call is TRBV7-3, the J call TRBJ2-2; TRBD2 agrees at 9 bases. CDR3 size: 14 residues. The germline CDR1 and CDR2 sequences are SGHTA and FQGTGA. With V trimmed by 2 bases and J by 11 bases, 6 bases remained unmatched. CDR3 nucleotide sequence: TGTGCCAGCAGCTTACTAGCGGGGAGTGTCGAGCTGTTTTTT. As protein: CASSLLAGSVELFF.

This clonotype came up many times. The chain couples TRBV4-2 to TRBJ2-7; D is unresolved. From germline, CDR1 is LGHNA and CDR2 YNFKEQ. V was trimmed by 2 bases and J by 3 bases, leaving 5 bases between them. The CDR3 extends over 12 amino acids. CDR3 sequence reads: CASSQNNYEQYF. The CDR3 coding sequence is TGTGCCAGCAGCCAAAATAACTACGAGCAGTACTTC.

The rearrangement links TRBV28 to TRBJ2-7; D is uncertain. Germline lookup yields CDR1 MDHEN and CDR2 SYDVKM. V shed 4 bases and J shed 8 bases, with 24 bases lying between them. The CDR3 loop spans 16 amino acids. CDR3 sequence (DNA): TGTGCCAGCAGTTCGTCGATTCCCCCTCTTCAGAGAAAGCAGTACTTC. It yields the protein CASSSSIPPLQRKQYF.

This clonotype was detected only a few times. The CDR3 sequence is CATSSQRATQPQHF. In DNA form, the CDR3 reads TGTGCCACCAGCAGTCAACGGGCGACTCAGCCCCAGCATTTT. The rearrangement links TRBV15 to TRBJ1-5; D is unresolved. The CDR3 is 14 amino acids. The V gene's germline CDR1 is LNHNV and CDR2 YYDKDF (reference sequence). Trimming left V 3 bases short and J 6 bases short, with 12 bases between.

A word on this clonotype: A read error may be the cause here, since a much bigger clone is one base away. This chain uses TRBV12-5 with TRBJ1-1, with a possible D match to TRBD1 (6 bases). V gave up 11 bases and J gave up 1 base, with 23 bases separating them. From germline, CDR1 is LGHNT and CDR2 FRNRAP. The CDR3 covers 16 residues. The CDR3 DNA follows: TGTGCTGGTCCGCTTGGGGGGGGACACCCGAACACTGAAGCTTTCTTT. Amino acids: CAGPLGGGHPNTEAFF. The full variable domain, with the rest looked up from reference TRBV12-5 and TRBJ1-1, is DARVTQTPRHKVTEMGQEVTMRCQPILGHNTVFWYRQTMMQGLELLAYFRNRAPLDDSGMPKDRFSAEMPDATLATLKIQPSEPRDSAVYFCAGPLGGGHPNTEAFFGQGTRLTVV.

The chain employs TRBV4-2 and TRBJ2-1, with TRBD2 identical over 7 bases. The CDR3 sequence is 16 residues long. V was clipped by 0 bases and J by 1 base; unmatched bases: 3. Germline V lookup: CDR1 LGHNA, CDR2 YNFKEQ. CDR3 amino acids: CASSQDPAGSYNEQFF. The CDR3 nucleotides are TGTGCCAGCAGCCAAGATCCAGCGGGGTCCTACAATGAGCAGTTCTTC.

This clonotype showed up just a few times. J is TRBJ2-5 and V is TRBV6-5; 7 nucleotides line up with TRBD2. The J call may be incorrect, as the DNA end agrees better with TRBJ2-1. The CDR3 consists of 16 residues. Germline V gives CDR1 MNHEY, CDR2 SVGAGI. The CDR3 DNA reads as TGTGCCAGCAGTTACTCGTGGAGCGGGAAAAGGGGTGAGCAGTTCTTC. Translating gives CASSYSWSGKRGEQFF.

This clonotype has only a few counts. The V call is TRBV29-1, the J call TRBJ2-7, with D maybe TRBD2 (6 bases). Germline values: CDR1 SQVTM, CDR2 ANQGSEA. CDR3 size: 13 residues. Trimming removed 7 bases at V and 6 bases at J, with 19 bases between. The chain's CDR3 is CSAQRTNRGEQYF. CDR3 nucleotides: TGCAGCGCCCAAAGGACTAATCGTGGCGAGCAGTACTTC.

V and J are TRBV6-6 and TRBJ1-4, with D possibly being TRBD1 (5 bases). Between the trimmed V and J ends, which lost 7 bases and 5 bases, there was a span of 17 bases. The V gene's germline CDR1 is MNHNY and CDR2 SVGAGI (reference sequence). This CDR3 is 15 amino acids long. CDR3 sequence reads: CASTGPGGANEKLFF. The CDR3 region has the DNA TGTGCCAGCACCGGACCCGGGGGAGCGAATGAAAAACTGTTTTTT.

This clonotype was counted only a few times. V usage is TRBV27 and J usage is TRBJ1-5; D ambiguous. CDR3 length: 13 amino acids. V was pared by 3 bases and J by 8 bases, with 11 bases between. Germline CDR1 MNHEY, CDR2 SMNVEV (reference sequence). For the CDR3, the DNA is TGTGCCAGCAGTTTGGAGCCCCGGGAGCCCCAGCATTTT. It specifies CASSLEPREPQHF.

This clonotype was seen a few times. The CDR3 loop is CASSLDGGVAQHF. CDR3 in DNA: TGTGCCAGCAGCTTAGATGGGGGAGTAGCCCAGCATTTT. The chain carries TRBV7-2 and TRBJ1-5; D perhaps matches TRBD1 (5 bases). The CDR3 has 13 amino acids. V lost 1 base to trimming and J lost 11 bases, with 12 bases between them. From germline, CDR1 is SGHTA and CDR2 FQGNSA.

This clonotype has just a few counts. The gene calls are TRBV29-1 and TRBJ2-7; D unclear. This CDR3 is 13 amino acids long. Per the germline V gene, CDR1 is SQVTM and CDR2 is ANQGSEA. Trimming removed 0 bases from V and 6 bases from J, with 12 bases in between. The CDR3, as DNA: TGCAGCGTTGAAGATCCCGGGCGGAGCGAGCAGTACTTC. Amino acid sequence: CSVEDPGRSEQYF.